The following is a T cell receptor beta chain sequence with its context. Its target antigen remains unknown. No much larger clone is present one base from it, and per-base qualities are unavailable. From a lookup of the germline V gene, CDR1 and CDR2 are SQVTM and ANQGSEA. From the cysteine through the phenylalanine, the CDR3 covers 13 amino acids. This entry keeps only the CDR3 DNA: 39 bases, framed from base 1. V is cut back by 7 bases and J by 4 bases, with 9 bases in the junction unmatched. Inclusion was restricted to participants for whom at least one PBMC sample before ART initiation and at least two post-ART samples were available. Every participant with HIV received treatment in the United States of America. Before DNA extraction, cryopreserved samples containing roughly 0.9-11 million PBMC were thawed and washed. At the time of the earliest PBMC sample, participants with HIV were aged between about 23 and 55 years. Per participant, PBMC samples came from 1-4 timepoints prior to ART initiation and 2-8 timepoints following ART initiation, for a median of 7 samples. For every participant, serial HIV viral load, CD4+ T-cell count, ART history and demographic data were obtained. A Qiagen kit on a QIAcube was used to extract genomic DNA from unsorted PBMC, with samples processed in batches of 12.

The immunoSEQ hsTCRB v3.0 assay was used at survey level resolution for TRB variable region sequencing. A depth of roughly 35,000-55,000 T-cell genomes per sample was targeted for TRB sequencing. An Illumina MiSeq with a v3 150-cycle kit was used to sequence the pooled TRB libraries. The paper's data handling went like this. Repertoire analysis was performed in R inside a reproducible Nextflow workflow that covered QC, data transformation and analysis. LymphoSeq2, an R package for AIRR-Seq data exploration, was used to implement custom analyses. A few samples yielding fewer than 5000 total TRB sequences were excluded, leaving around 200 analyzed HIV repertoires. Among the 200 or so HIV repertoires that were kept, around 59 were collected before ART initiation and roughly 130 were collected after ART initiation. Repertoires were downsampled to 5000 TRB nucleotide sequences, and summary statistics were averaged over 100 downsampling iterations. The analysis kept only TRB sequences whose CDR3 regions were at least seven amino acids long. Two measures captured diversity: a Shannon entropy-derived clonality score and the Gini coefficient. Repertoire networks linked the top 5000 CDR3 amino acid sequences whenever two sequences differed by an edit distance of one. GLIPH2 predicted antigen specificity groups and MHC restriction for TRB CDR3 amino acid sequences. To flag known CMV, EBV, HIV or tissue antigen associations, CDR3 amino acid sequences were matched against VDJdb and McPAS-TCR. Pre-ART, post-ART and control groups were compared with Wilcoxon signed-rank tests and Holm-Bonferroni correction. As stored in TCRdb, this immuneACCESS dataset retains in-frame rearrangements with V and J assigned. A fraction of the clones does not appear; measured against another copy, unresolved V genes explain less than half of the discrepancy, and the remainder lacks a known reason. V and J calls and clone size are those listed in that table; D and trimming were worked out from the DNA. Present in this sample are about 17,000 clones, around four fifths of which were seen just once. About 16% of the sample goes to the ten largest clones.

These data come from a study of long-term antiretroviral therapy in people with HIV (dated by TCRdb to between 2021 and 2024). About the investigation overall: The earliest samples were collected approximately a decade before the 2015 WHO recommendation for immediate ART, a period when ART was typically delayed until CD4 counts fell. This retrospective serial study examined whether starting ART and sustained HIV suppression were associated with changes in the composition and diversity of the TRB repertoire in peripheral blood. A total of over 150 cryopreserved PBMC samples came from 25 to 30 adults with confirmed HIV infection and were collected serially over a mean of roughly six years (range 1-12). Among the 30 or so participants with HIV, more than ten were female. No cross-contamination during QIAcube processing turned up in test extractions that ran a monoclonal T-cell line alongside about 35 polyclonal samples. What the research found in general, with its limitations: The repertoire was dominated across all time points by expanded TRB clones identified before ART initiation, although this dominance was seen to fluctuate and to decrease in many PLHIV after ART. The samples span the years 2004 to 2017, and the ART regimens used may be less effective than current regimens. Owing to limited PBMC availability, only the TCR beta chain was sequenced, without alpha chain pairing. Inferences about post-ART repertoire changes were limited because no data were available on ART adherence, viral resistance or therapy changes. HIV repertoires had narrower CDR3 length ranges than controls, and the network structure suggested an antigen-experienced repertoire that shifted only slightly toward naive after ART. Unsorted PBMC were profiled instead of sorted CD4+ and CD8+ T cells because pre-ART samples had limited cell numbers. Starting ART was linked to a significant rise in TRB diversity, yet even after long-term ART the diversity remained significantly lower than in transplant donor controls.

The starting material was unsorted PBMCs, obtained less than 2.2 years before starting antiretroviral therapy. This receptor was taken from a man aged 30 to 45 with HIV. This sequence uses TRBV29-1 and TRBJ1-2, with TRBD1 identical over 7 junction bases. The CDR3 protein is CSAPTGSGYGYTF. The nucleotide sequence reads TGCAGCGCCCCGACAGGGTCCGGCTATGGCTACACCTTC.